These T cell receptor beta chains were read from a single sample in a study of vaccination effects on CD4 cells after COVID-19. Method: immunoSEQ multiplex PCR; TCRdb's copy keeps in-frame clones and lacks some. Of 25,000 to 35,000 clones in the sample, more than 70% are singletons; the top ten hold around 32%. These receptors' antigens are unknown. Sequences were derived from CD4+ T cells from PBMCs cultured with SARS-CoV-2 spike peptides, sampled before COVID-19 vaccination. These receptors were obtained from a human donor who received a COVID-19 vaccine. CDR3s include the opening cysteine and the closing phenylalanine or tryptophan. A D gene is named only where the DNA matches it firmly. The listing skips clone size in some rows; elsewhere it reads once, few, many or a size class.

TRBD1,TRBJ1-1,TRBV7-2,.,CASSSHRGGSTEAFF,TGTGCCAGCAGCTCCCACAGGGGCGGTTCCACTGAAGCTTTCTTT
.,TRBJ1-2,TRBV28,.,CASTPSPAEGYTF,TGTGCCAGCACTCCCAGCCCAGCTGAGGGCTACACCTTC
TRBD1,TRBJ2-6,TRBV6-5,.,CASKGAAGANVLTF,TGTGCCAGCAAGGGGGCGGCCGGGGCCAACGTCCTGACTTTC
.,TRBJ2-7,TRBV6-5,.,CASSQATSTYEQYF,TGTGCCAGCAGTCAGGCGACTAGTACCTACGAGCAGTACTTC
.,TRBJ2-3,TRBV12-3/TRBV12-4,.,CASRLTGVDTQYF,TGTGCCAGCAGGCTGACTGGAGTGGATACGCAGTATTTT
TRBD1,TRBJ1-2,TRBV9,.,CASSVGTGAYGYTF,TGTGCCAGCAGCGTAGGGACAGGGGCATATGGCTACACCTTC
.,TRBJ1-2,TRBV2,.,CASSEALRQMGGYTF,TGTGCCAGCAGTGAAGCGCTTCGACAGATGGGTGGCTACACCTTC
TRBD1,TRBJ1-2,TRBV5-4,.,CASSLQGALGLGYTF,TGTGCCAGCAGCTTACAGGGGGCCCTCGGGCTTGGCTACACCTTC
.,TRBJ2-2,TRBV5-6,.,CASSPGWVGTGELFF,TGTGCCAGCAGCCCCGGGTGGGTAGGCACCGGGGAGCTGTTTTTT
.,TRBJ1-1,TRBV7-9,.,CASTRIGGEGTEAFF,TGTGCCAGCACCAGAATAGGGGGGGAAGGAACTGAAGCTTTCTTT
.,TRBJ1-2,TRBV2,.,CASSESETLYGYTF,TGTGCCAGCAGTGAGTCCGAAACCTTATATGGCTACACCTTC
.,TRBJ1-2,TRBV3-1/TRBV3-2,.,CASSQDLEGYGYTF,TGTGCCAGCAGCCAAGATTTGGAGGGATATGGCTACACCTTC
.,TRBJ1-5,TRBV30,.,CAWSVRGGSQPQHF,TGTGCCTGGAGTGTACGCGGGGGGAGTCAGCCCCAGCATTTT
TRBD1,TRBJ1-6,TRBV27,.,CASSRLDRVNSPLHF,TGTGCCAGCAGTCGGCTGGACAGGGTCAATTCACCCCTCCACTTT
.,TRBJ1-1,TRBV18,.,CASSPARDGTEAFF,TGTGCCAGCTCACCTGCCAGGGATGGCACTGAAGCTTTCTTT
.,TRBJ1-1,TRBV30,.,CAWSPGLNTEAFF,TGTGCCTGGAGCCCCGGGTTGAACACTGAAGCTTTCTTT
TRBD2,TRBJ2-7,TRBV11-2,few,CASSLDPGGAGMKYF,TGTGCCAGCAGCTTAGATCCGGGGGGGGCAGGAATGAAGTACTTC
.,TRBJ1-3,TRBV10-3,few,CAIAEGRNTIYF,TGTGCCATCGCAGAGGGAAGAAACACCATATATTTT
TRBD1,TRBJ1-5,TRBV27,few,CASSRGGDRNNQPQHF,TGTGCCAGCAGTAGAGGTGGGGACAGGAACAATCAGCCCCAGCATTTT
TRBD1,TRBJ1-1,TRBV4-1,.,CASSPETGGRTEAFF,TGCGCCAGCAGCCCAGAGACAGGGGGTAGGACTGAAGCTTTCTTT
TRBD1,TRBJ1-1,TRBV5-5,.,CASSLVGQGAEAFF,TGTGCCAGCAGCTTGGTGGGACAGGGGGCCGAAGCTTTCTTT
TRBD1,TRBJ2-5,TRBV20-1,once,CSARGQETQYF,TGCAGTGCCAGGGGGCAGGAGACCCAGTACTTC
TRBD1,TRBJ1-1,TRBV5-4,.,CASGTDRGRRTEAFF,TGTGCCAGCGGAACGGACAGGGGGCGGCGGACTGAAGCTTTCTTT
TRBD1,TRBJ1-1,TRBV7-9,.,CASSPGGMNTEAFF,TGTGCCAGCAGCCCAGGGGGGATGAACACTGAAGCTTTCTTT
.,TRBJ1-2,TRBV4-1,.,CASSQVWGVYGYTF,TGCGCCAGCAGCCAAGTTTGGGGGGTCTATGGCTACACCTTC
.,TRBJ1-5,TRBV6-6,.,CASSHQARNQPQHF,TGTGCCAGCAGTCACCAGGCACGAAATCAGCCCCAGCATTTT
.,TRBJ1-5,TRBV19,.,CASSPGGGGGRGPQHF,TGTGCCAGTAGTCCAGGAGGTGGCGGGGGGCGCGGGCCCCAGCATTTT
.,TRBJ2-3,TRBV7-2,.,CASSSGPTDTQYF,TGTGCCAGCAGCTCTGGACCCACAGATACGCAGTATTTT